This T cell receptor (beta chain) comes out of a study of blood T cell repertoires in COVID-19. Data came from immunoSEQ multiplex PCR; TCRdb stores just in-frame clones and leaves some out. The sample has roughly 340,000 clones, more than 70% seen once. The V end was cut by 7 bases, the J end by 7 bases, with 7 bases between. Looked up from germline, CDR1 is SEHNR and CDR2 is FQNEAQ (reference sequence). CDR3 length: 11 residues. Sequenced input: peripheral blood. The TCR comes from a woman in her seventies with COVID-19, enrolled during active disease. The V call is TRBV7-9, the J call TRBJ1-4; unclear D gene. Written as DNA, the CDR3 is TGTGCCAGCACTCGGGGTGAAAAACTGTTTTTT. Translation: CASTRGEKLFF.